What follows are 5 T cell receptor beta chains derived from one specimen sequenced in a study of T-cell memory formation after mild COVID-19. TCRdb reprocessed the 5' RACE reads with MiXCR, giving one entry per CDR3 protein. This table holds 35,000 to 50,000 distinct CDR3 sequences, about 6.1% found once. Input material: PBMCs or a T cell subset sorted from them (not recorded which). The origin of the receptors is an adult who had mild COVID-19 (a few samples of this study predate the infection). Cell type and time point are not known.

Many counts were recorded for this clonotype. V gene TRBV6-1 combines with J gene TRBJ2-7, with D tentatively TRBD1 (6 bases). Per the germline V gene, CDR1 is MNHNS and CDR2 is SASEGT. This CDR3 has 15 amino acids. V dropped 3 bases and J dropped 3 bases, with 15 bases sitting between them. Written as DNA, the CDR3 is TGTGCCAGCAGTGAGCCAACAGGGATCGACTACGAGCAGTACTTC. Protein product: CASSEPTGIDYEQYF.

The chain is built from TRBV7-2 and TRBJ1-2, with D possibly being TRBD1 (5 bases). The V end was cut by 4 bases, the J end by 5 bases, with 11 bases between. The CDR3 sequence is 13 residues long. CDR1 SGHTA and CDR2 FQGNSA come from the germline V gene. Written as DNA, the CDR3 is TGTGCCAGCAGCTGGGGCCTTAAGTATGGCTACACCTTC. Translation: CASSWGLKYGYTF.

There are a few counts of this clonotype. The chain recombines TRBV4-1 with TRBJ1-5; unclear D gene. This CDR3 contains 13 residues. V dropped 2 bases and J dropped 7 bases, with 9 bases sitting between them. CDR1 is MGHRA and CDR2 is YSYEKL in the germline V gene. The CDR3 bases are TGCGCCAGCAGCCAAACCTCGGAGCAGCCCCAGCATTTT. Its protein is CASSQTSEQPQHF.

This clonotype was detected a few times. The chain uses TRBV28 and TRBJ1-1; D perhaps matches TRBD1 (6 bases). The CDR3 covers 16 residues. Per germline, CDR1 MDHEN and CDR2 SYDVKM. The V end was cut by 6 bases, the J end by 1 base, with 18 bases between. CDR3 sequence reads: CASRQTGFSGNTEAFF. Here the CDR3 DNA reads TGTGCCAGCAGGCAGACAGGTTTTAGTGGGAACACTGAAGCTTTCTTT.

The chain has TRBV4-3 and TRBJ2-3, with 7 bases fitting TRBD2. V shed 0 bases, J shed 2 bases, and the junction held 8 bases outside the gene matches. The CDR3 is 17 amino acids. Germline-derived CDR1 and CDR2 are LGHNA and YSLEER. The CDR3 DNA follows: TGCGCCAGCAGCCAAGATCCGGTGGGGGGGACCACAGATACGCAGTATTTT. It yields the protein CASSQDPVGGTTDTQYF.